This TCR beta chain was retrieved from a study of cytomegalovirus exposure and HLA in healthy donors. Study observations and caveats: TCR beta sequences reportedly predicted the HLA-A and HLA-B alleles of most subjects accurately.

PCR primers comprised 60 Vbeta and 13 Jbeta primers. Sequencing was performed with immunoSEQ multiplex PCR; in TCRdb, only in-frame clones are kept and a portion is missing. This table has about 120,000 clones, around 61% appearing once. Germline V gene data show CDR1 as MGHRA and CDR2 as YSYEKL. This CDR3 has 12 amino acids. V lost 4 bases and J 7 bases, leaving 10 bases between the germline ends. This clone has more than one count but fewer than ten. The antigen remains unidentified. The sequenced material came from PBMCs. This TCR was sampled from a woman in her thirties in good health and CMV-seronegative. This chain links TRBV4-1 with TRBJ1-2, with D possibly matching TRBD1 (6 bases). The CDR3 DNA reads as TGCGCCAGCAGCCGGGGGACATTTGGCTACACCTTC. Amino acids: CASSRGTFGYTF.